Presented here are 18 T cell receptor beta chains from one specimen sequenced in a study of cytomegalovirus exposure and HLA in healthy donors. PCR primers comprised 60 Vbeta and 13 Jbeta primers. Sequencing used immunoSEQ multiplex PCR; TCRdb keeps in-frame clones, though not all of them. The sample carries 100,000 to 150,000 clones, around three quarters recorded once. Material for sequencing was PBMCs. The receptors originated from a man aged 25-45 years in good health and CMV-seronegative.

V and J are TRBV10-3 and TRBJ1-1; D call uncertain. The CDR3 has 15 residues. Germline assignment: CDR1 ENHRY and CDR2 SYGVKD. V shed 5 bases and J shed 0 bases, with 13 bases lying between them. The CDR3 DNA sequence: TGTGCCATCAGTTTCTCGCAGGTAGTGAACACTGAAGCTTTCTTT. It translates to CAISFSQVVNTEAFF.

The chain recombines TRBV10-3 with TRBJ2-7, with 7 positions matching TRBD1. The CDR3 extends over 14 amino acids. Germline assignment: CDR1 ENHRY and CDR2 SYGVKD. V was clipped by 0 bases and J by 7 bases; unmatched bases: 6. The DNA of the CDR3 is TGTGCCATCAGTGAGTCGACCGGGACAGAGGAGCAGTACTTC. It codes for CAISESTGTEEQYF.

CDR3 in amino acids: CASSEAGGPYGYTF. The CDR3, as DNA: TGTGCCAGCAGTGAAGCCGGGGGGCCCTATGGCTACACCTTC. V gene TRBV2 combines with J gene TRBJ1-2; D is perhaps TRBD1 (6 bases). The germline gives CDR1 SNHLY, CDR2 FYNNEI. The CDR3 is made up of 14 amino acids. V was trimmed by 0 bases and J by 4 bases, leaving 9 bases between them. Full variable domain (missing parts from reference TRBV2 and TRBJ1-2): EPEVTQTPSHQVTQMGQEVILRCVPISNHLYFYWYRQILGQKVEFLVSFYNNEISEKSEIFDDQFSVERPDGSNFTLKIRSTKLEDSAMYFCASSEAGGPYGYTFGSGTRLTVV.

The rearrangement links TRBV7-7 to TRBJ2-7, with no clear D. Trimming took 5 bases from V and 0 from J, leaving 14 bases between them. Germline V gene lookup returns CDR1 SSHAT and CDR2 FNYEAQ (reference sequence). This CDR3 region has 15 residues. The CDR3 reads CASSPGLAPSYEQYF. CDR3 coding DNA: TGTGCCAGCAGCCCCGGGTTAGCTCCCTCCTACGAGCAGTACTTC.

This rearrangement joins TRBV6-4 to TRBJ2-1; possibly TRBD2 for D (6 bases). V was pared by 3 bases and J by 5 bases, with 14 bases between. The CDR3 totals 15 residues. Germline V gene lookup returns CDR1 MRHNA and CDR2 SNTAGT. The CDR3 region has the DNA TGTGCCAGCAGTGAGGAGGGCGGAAAGAACAATGAGCAGTTCTTC. The encoded protein is CASSEEGGKNNEQFF.

The rearrangement uses TRBV18 and TRBJ2-5, with 8 positions matching TRBD1. The CDR3 has 14 amino acids. Germline V gene sequence: CDR1 KGHSH, CDR2 LQKENI. J gave up 3 bases and V 1 base, and 1 base lay outside the gene matches. This CDR3 is CASSPRTGKETQYF. The CDR3 DNA reads TGTGCCAGCTCACCACGGACAGGGAAAGAGACCCAGTACTTC.

This sequence joins TRBV19 and TRBJ1-1, with 7 bases matching TRBD1. Losses at the gene ends were 5 bases for V and 1 base for J; bases not matched to a gene: 4. Germline V gene lookup returns CDR1 LNHDA and CDR2 SQIVND (reference sequence). The CDR3 is made up of 14 amino acids. The DNA for the CDR3 is TGTGCCAGTAGTCCTGGGACAGCGAACACTGAAGCTTTCTTT. Translated: CASSPGTANTEAFF.

This clone was detected only once. V gene TRBV18 combines with J gene TRBJ1-4; D might be TRBD1 (5 bases). V dropped 5 bases and J dropped 3 bases, with 13 bases sitting between them. This CDR3 is built from 15 residues. The germline V gene has CDR1 KGHSH and CDR2 LQKENI. CDR3 DNA: TGTGCCAGCTCATGGCCAGGGAGGCCTAATGAAAAACTGTTTTTT. Amino acid sequence: CASSWPGRPNEKLFF. The full variable domain, with the rest looked up from reference TRBV18 and TRBJ1-4, is NAGVMQNPRHLVRRRGQEARLRCSPMKGHSHVYWYRQLPEEGLKFMVYLQKENIIDESGMPKERFSAEFPKEGPSILRIQQVVRGDSAAYFCASSWPGRPNEKLFFGSGTQLSVL.

This sequence joins TRBV4-1 and TRBJ2-4; 7 positions agree with TRBD1. J was trimmed by 1 base and V by 0 bases; bases with no gene match: 3. From germline, CDR1 is MGHRA and CDR2 YSYEKL. The CDR3 contains 16 residues. The CDR3: CASSQEETGAKNIQYF. Here the CDR3 DNA reads TGCGCCAGCAGCCAAGAGGAGACAGGGGCCAAAAACATTCAGTACTTC.

The chain links TRBV19 to TRBJ1-3; D not certain. Looked up from germline, CDR1 is LNHDA and CDR2 is SQIVND (reference sequence). V lost 6 bases and J 4 bases, leaving 16 bases between the germline ends. The CDR3 spans 15 residues. This CDR3 reads CASSPKGGLGNTIYF. DNA for the CDR3: TGTGCCAGTAGCCCTAAGGGAGGGCTAGGAAACACCATATATTTT. The full variable domain, in which reference TRBV19 and TRBJ1-3 provide the parts outside the CDR3, is DGGITQSPKYLFRKEGQNVTLSCEQNLNHDAMYWYRQDPGQGLRLIYYSQIVNDFQKGDIAEGYSVSREKKESFPLTVTSAQKNPTAFYLCASSPKGGLGNTIYFGEGSWLTVV.

This clone showed up just once. This chain links TRBV2 with TRBJ1-1, with D possibly TRBD1 on 5 matching bases. The CDR3 totals 17 residues. Germline CDR1 and CDR2: SNHLY and FYNNEI. The V and J ends lost 7 bases and 5 bases respectively, with 26 bases between them. The CDR3 is CASMLGAFRFSYTEAFF. CDR3 nucleotides: TGTGCCAGCATGCTTGGGGCTTTCCGGTTCTCATATACTGAAGCTTTCTTT. The whole variable domain, remainder taken from reference TRBV2 and TRBJ1-1, is EPEVTQTPSHQVTQMGQEVILRCVPISNHLYFYWYRQILGQKVEFLVSFYNNEISEKSEIFDDQFSVERPDGSNFTLKIRSTKLEDSAMYFCASMLGAFRFSYTEAFFGQGTRLTVV.

The CDR3: CASSLYSGIYGYTF. The CDR3 DNA sequence: TGTGCCAGCAGCTTATATTCAGGAATCTATGGCTACACCTTC. V is TRBV7-2 and J is TRBJ1-2, with D uncertain. The V and J ends lost 2 bases and 4 bases respectively, with 11 bases between them. From germline, CDR1 is SGHTA and CDR2 FQGNSA. The CDR3 is made up of 14 amino acids.

The V gene is TRBV5-6, the J gene TRBJ1-2; D might be TRBD1 (5 bases). Trimming removed 3 bases from V and 0 bases from J, with 21 bases in between. The CDR3 is 18 residues long. Germline CDR1 and CDR2: SGHDT and YYEEEE. The CDR3 DNA follows: TGTGCCAGCAGCTCTGCCGAAGTGGGGCTTTCAGCTAACTATGGCTACACCTTC. Protein product: CASSSAEVGLSANYGYTF. The whole variable domain, remainder taken from reference TRBV5-6 and TRBJ1-2, is DAGVTQSPTHLIKTRGQQVTLRCSPKSGHDTVSWYQQALGQGPQFIFQYYEEEERQRGNFPDRFSGHQFPNYSSELNVNALLLGDSALYLCASSSAEVGLSANYGYTFGSGTRLTVV.

This clone was detected once. The rearrangement uses TRBV5-1 and TRBJ1-1; TRBD1 aligns across 9 bases. J gave up 6 bases and V 5 bases, and 8 bases lay outside the gene matches. There are 14 residues in the CDR3. Germline lookup yields CDR1 SGHRS and CDR2 YFSETQ. DNA for the CDR3: TGCGCCAGCAGGGGACAGGGTTTTAGCGCTGAAGCTTTCTTT. Protein: CASRGQGFSAEAFF.

The chain uses TRBV10-3 and TRBJ1-3, with D unresolved. V gave up 7 bases and J gave up 2 bases, with 9 bases separating them. CDR1 is ENHRY and CDR2 is SYGVKD in the germline V gene. The CDR3 has 13 residues. The CDR3 sequence: CAINREAGNTIYF. The CDR3 bases are TGTGCCATCAACCGGGAAGCTGGAAACACCATATATTTT.

CDR3 coding DNA: TGCGCCAGCAGCCAAGACAGTCTAGCGGGGGGGCTCATAGATACGCAGTATTTT. Its translation: CASSQDSLAGGLIDTQYF. The chain links TRBV4-1 to TRBJ2-3, with 12 bases that match TRBD2. Trimming took 0 bases from V and 5 from J; bases not matched to a gene: 9. This CDR3 contains 18 residues. Germline V gene data show CDR1 as MGHRA and CDR2 as YSYEKL.

V usage is TRBV6-5 and J usage is TRBJ2-5, with 7 bases lining up with TRBD2. With 2 bases clipped from V and 1 base from J, the junction kept 7 bases outside the gene matches. The germline gives CDR1 MNHEY, CDR2 SVGAGI. This CDR3 has 16 amino acids. The chain's CDR3 is CASSYGASGIQETQYF. CDR3 coding DNA: TGTGCCAGCAGTTACGGGGCTAGCGGCATCCAAGAGACCCAGTACTTC.

The rearrangement links TRBV28 to TRBJ1-2, with TRBD1 matching over 7 bases. The CDR3 has 16 amino acids. V was pared by 1 base and J by 5 bases, with 10 bases of the junction left unmatched. Germline V gene data show CDR1 as MDHEN and CDR2 as SYDVKM. DNA for the CDR3: TGTGCCAGCAGTTTATTTCACAGGGGTTCCTTTTATGGCTACACCTTC. Translation gives CASSLFHRGSFYGYTF.